A selection of T cell receptor beta chains follows, all from one sample in a study of T-cell reconstitution after alpha-beta-depleted transplantation in children. TCRdb independently ran MiXCR on the PCR reads; one entry per CDR3 protein. The sample has 300,000 to 400,000 distinct CDR3 sequences, around 15% seen once; the top ten hold just over 40%. The input for sequencing was PBMCs, mostly from graft donor cells, taken 360 days after TCRalphabeta/CD19-depleted stem cell transplant. These receptors were obtained from a male patient under 10 years old who had a stem cell transplant for acute lymphoblastic leukemia, so the T cells may come from the graft donor. Each CDR3 is given with its conserved first and last residue. Fields, in order: V gene, CDR3 length, CDR3 protein.

v_gene: TRBV5-1
len: 15
CDR3aa: CASRFGDRSQETQYF

v_gene: TRBV12-3/TRBV12-4
len: 15
CDR3aa: CASRPDTGSTDTQYF

v_gene: TRBV28
len: 15
CDR3aa: CASREQGRNTGELFF

v_gene: TRBV4-3
len: 15
CDR3aa: CASSQGGGGKNIQYF

v_gene: TRBV7-9
len: 13
CDR3aa: CASSRQEEETQYF

v_gene: TRBV20-1
len: 13
CDR3aa: CSARDRPSYEQYF

v_gene: TRBV12-3/TRBV12-4
len: 15
CDR3aa: CASSLGTAPVNEQFF

v_gene: TRBV12-3/TRBV12-4
len: 15
CDR3aa: CASSFYGRIKWPQHF

v_gene: TRBV7-2
len: 18
CDR3aa: CASSPTSGSPPYQETQYF

v_gene: TRBV7-9
len: 13
CDR3aa: CASSLDGTGELFF

v_gene: TRBV28
len: 19
CDR3aa: CASSLFFSRATDVSYEQYF

v_gene: TRBV5-1
len: 13
CDR3aa: CASSLGDHTEAFF

v_gene: TRBV6-5
len: 16
CDR3aa: CASSYNSGLASGELFF

v_gene: TRBV29-1
len: 11
CDR3aa: CRGRVGTEAFF

v_gene: TRBV20-1
len: 17
CDR3aa: CSAPATLAALHFNGYTF

v_gene: TRBV4-1
len: 15
CDR3aa: CASSPGTGSTGELFF

v_gene: TRBV27
len: 15
CDR3aa: CASSPGTSGIEQQFF

v_gene: TRBV12-3/TRBV12-4
len: 14
CDR3aa: CASSLYTNTGELFF

v_gene: TRBV2
len: 13
CDR3aa: CASSDTGLYGYTF

v_gene: TRBV5-1
len: 15
CDR3aa: CASSLEGWPQETQYF

v_gene: TRBV27
len: 13
CDR3aa: CASTSGRSYGYTF

v_gene: TRBV5-1
len: 14
CDR3aa: CASSLRQFQETQYF

v_gene: TRBV5-6
len: 14
CDR3aa: CASIIGGLNYGYTF

v_gene: TRBV28
len: 13
CDR3aa: CASSFRPDNEQFF

v_gene: TRBV3-1
len: 14
CDR3aa: CASSQDTGGYEQYF

v_gene: TRBV12-3/TRBV12-4
len: 14
CDR3aa: CASSLPGAGGEQFF

v_gene: TRBV12-3/TRBV12-4
len: 16
CDR3aa: CASPTRGDSLNYEQYF

v_gene: TRBV21-1
len: 16
CDR3aa: CASSKVLQESNQPQHF

v_gene: TRBV25-1
len: 16
CDR3aa: CASSPSSGPSYNEQFF

v_gene: TRBV20-1
len: 14
CDR3aa: CSARAQGAEETQYF

v_gene: TRBV4-2
len: 17
CDR3aa: CASSQEGGKGRIETQYF

v_gene: TRBV27
len: 16
CDR3aa: CASSLVFKFGTDTQYF

v_gene: TRBV12-3/TRBV12-4
len: 15
CDR3aa: CASSLIWRAYNEQFF

v_gene: TRBV24-1
len: 14
CDR3aa: CATSGIRGNTEAFF

v_gene: TRBV15
len: 15
CDR3aa: CATSRGGSKLNEQFF

v_gene: TRBV20-1
len: 16
CDR3aa: CSAREFGSGRALEQFF

v_gene: TRBV29-1
len: 16
CDR3aa: CSVEDLTSGRAREQYF

v_gene: TRBV9
len: 14
CDR3aa: CASSVSWESYEQYF

v_gene: TRBV4-1
len: 18
CDR3aa: CASSLTTSSVPSYNEQFF

v_gene: TRBV20-1
len: 14
CDR3aa: CSARGWTGAMGYTF

v_gene: TRBV5-8
len: 15
CDR3aa: CASSSVIAATYEQYF

v_gene: TRBV27
len: 19
CDR3aa: CASSPEKLAGPAPSYEQYF

v_gene: TRBV10-3
len: 14
CDR3aa: CAISGPGRGFEQYF

v_gene: TRBV6-2/TRBV6-3
len: 16
CDR3aa: CASSYIPGQGRNEQFF

v_gene: TRBV7-3
len: 17
CDR3aa: CASSLGPSGTITDTQYF

v_gene: TRBV4-1
len: 17
CDR3aa: CASSHRQGEYSGNTIYF

v_gene: TRBV29-1
len: 13
CDR3aa: CSARTGVADTQYF

v_gene: TRBV29-1
len: 15
CDR3aa: CSVAPPRDSDTEAFF

v_gene: TRBV28
len: 12
CDR3aa: CASRRGVNARYF

v_gene: TRBV4-1
len: 16
CDR3aa: CASSQEGGRADHEQFF

v_gene: TRBV12-3/TRBV12-4
len: 10
CDR3aa: CASSEVEQYF

v_gene: TRBV6-2/TRBV6-3
len: 18
CDR3aa: CASSRRLAGPPLPYEQYF

v_gene: TRBV20-1
len: 15
CDR3aa: CSASLPGPITDTQYF

v_gene: TRBV28
len: 9
CDR3aa: CAGGGEQYF

v_gene: TRBV20-1
len: 15
CDR3aa: CSPRDIAGVGETQYF